This entry lists 13 T cell receptor beta chains sequenced from one sample in a study of blood T cell repertoires in COVID-19. Sequenced by immunoSEQ multiplex PCR; TCRdb stores in-frame clones only, minus some. The repertoire holds about 100,000 clones, 80% to 90% seen once, with approximately 5.3% in the top ten. The sequenced sample consisted of peripheral blood. All receptors come from a human donor in a cohort sampled during active COVID-19.

V gene TRBV3-1 (or the pseudogene TRBV3-2) combines with J gene TRBJ2-7; 8 positions match TRBD2. The CDR3 is made up of 12 amino acids. CDR1 LGHDT and CDR2 YNNKEL come from the germline V gene (reference sequence). V gave up 1 base and J gave up 11 bases; unmatched junction bases: 4. DNA for the CDR3: TGTGCCAGCAGCCAAGCGGGAGGGATCAAGTACTTC. Translated, it gives CASSQAGGIKYF.

This clone has only one observation. J is TRBJ2-5 and V is TRBV20-1; D unclear. Trimming took off 6 bases at V and 0 bases at J, with 2 bases between the two ends. The germline CDR1 and CDR2 sequences are DFQATT and SNEGSKA (reference sequence). This CDR3 is 10 amino acids long. In DNA, the CDR3 is TGCAGTGCCTACCAAGAGACCCAGTACTTC. This codes for CSAYQETQYF.

The J gene is TRBJ1-2, the V gene TRBV6-6, with 8 bases aligning to TRBD1. With V trimmed by 6 bases and J by 2 bases, 8 bases remained unmatched. Germline CDR1 MNHNY, CDR2 SVGAGI (reference sequence). This CDR3 is 15 amino acids long. The CDR3 spells CASSQDRVTNYGYTF. The CDR3 bases are TGTGCCAGCAGCCAGGACAGGGTGACGAACTATGGCTACACCTTC.

The chain links TRBV28 to TRBJ1-1, with D perhaps matching TRBD1 (6 bases). V lost 3 bases, J lost 4 bases, and 12 bases lay in between. CDR1 is MDHEN, CDR2 SYDVKM, per germline. The CDR3 spans 14 residues. CDR3 region: CASSFEGVSTEAFF. CDR3 in DNA: TGTGCCAGCAGTTTTGAGGGGGTGAGCACTGAAGCTTTCTTT.

The chain uses TRBV18 and TRBJ2-7; D is possibly TRBD2 (6 bases). From germline, CDR1 is KGHSH and CDR2 LQKENI. Trimming took 3 bases from V and 4 from J, leaving 16 bases between them. The CDR3 has 15 amino acids. The CDR3 here is CASSPGGKGSYEQYF. Here the CDR3 DNA reads TGTGCCAGCTCACCGGGGGGAAAGGGTTCGTACGAGCAGTACTTC.

The V call is TRBV24-1, the J call TRBJ2-2, with 8 bases lining up with TRBD1. The CDR3 is made up of 16 amino acids. Per the germline V gene, CDR1 is KGHDR and CDR2 is SFDVKD. V lost 5 bases and J lost 7; bases outside the gene matches: 11. The CDR3, as DNA: TGTGCCACCAGTGGCTGGCAGCAGGGGGCCGGCGGGGAGCTGTTTTTT. As protein: CATSGWQQGAGGELFF.

The chain links TRBV7-9 to TRBJ2-2, with D uncertain. This CDR3 region has 12 residues. Per germline, CDR1 SEHNR and CDR2 FQNEAQ (reference sequence). V dropped 0 bases and J dropped 7 bases, with 3 bases sitting between them. The CDR3 DNA reads TGTGCCAGCAGCTTAGCTAGCGGGGAGCTGTTTTTT. This gives the protein CASSLASGELFF. The full variable domain, with the rest looked up from reference TRBV7-9 and TRBJ2-2, is DTGVSQNPRHKITKRGQNVTFRCDPISEHNRLYWYRQTLGQGPEFLTYFQNEAQLEKSRLLSDRFSAERPKGSFSTLEIQRTEQGDSAMYLCASSLASGELFFGEGSRLTVL.

The chain recombines TRBV4-3 with TRBJ2-3; D is unclear. V lost 0 bases, J lost 1 base, and 5 bases lay in between. This CDR3 is 14 amino acids long. Germline CDR1 is LGHNA and CDR2 is YSLEER. The CDR3 coding sequence is TGCGCCAGCAGCCAAGATGTCGGCACAGATACGCAGTATTTT. Protein: CASSQDVGTDTQYF.

CDR3 coding DNA: TGTGCCAGCAGCTTGGGGGCTAGCGGGCTGTCTTCTGGGGCCAACGTCCTGACTTTC. Protein: CASSLGASGLSSGANVLTF. This sequence joins TRBV5-5 and TRBJ2-6, with TRBD2 matching over 8 bases. Germline V gene sequence: CDR1 SGHKS, CDR2 YYEKEE (reference sequence). The junction had 9 bases not matched to a gene; V was cut back by 0 bases and J by 1 base. There are 19 residues in the CDR3.

The V and J genes are TRBV10-3 and TRBJ2-7, with 8 bases lining up with TRBD1. The CDR3 contains 12 residues. CDR1 is ENHRY and CDR2 is SYGVKD in the germline V gene. The trim removed 5 bases at V and 5 bases at J, leaving 2 bases unmatched. The CDR3 DNA sequence: TGTGCCATCAGTCCAGGGGGCGACGAGCAGTACTTC. Encoded protein: CAISPGGDEQYF.

The V and J genes are TRBV5-1 and TRBJ1-5, with no clear D. The CDR3 is 13 amino acids. Trimming pared 0 bases from V and 6 bases from J, leaving 7 bases between. Germline values: CDR1 SGHRS, CDR2 YFSETQ. CDR3 nucleotides: TGCGCCAGCAGCTTGGTACGGGGTCAGCCCCAGCATTTT. It translates to CASSLVRGQPQHF.

The chain links TRBV5-1 to TRBJ2-3; 8 positions match TRBD1. This CDR3 is built from 14 residues. Per the germline V gene, CDR1 is SGHRS and CDR2 is YFSETQ. The ends lost 4 bases at V and 2 bases at J; junction bases unmatched: 3. The CDR3 here is CASSPGQVTDTQYF. The CDR3, as DNA: TGCGCCAGCAGCCCGGGACAGGTCACAGATACGCAGTATTTT.

The chain combines TRBV12-3 or TRBV12-4 with TRBJ1-2, with D hard to call. This CDR3 spans 12 amino acids. Between the trimmed V and J ends, which lost 5 bases and 4 bases, there was a span of 8 bases. The CDR3 nucleotides read TGTGCCAGCAGTGTTCAGTCCTATGGCTACACCTTC. This translates into CASSVQSYGYTF.